This T cell receptor beta chain was identified in a study of CD8 T cells in ankylosing spondylitis. TCRdb passed the 5' RACE reads through MiXCR, listing each CDR3 protein once. The sample holds tens of thousands of distinct CDR3 sequences, roughly 6.1% seen once. In its sample, this clonotype was seen many times. The antigen is unknown. Germline V CDR1 and CDR2: SQVTM, ANQGSEA. This CDR3 comprises 13 residues. Trimming cost V 4 bases and J 0 bases, with 8 bases left between them. Findings and limits, study-wide: Prior literature has documented some motif variants in synovial fluid and blood from reactive arthritis.

The source material was synovial fluid, either unsorted or a sorted T cell fraction (not recorded which). The V and J genes are TRBV29-1 and TRBJ2-3; D is unresolved. The receptor comes from a male donor with ankylosing spondylitis. The chain's CDR3 is CSVVYWSTDTQYF. The CDR3 coding sequence is TGCAGCGTTGTGTACTGGAGCACAGATACGCAGTATTTT.